These T cell receptor beta chains were read from a single sample in a study of radiotherapy plus CTLA-4 blockade in lung cancer. Sequencing used immunoSEQ multiplex PCR; TCRdb keeps in-frame clones, though not all of them. The sample holds tens of thousands of clones, 70% to 90% seen once. The sequencing used peripheral blood, collected from a patient treated with radiotherapy plus ipilimumab. The receptors here all came from a human donor with non-small cell lung cancer that progressed on radiotherapy plus ipilimumab. Both conserved end residues are part of each CDR3. D genes are given only for firm matches. Clone size is stated in some rows and not others, as once, few, many or a class when expanded.

cdr3_length j_call d_call clone_size v_call cdr3_nt cdr3_aa
14 TRBJ1-2 NA NA TRBV18 TGTGCCAGCTCAGACATAGACTCGGCTTATGGCTACACCTTC CASSDIDSAYGYTF
15 TRBJ1-5 NA NA TRBV19 TGTGCCAGTAGTATAGGACAGGTTCTTTTTTTAGCCCAGCATTTT CASSIGQVLFLAQHF
15 TRBJ2-7 NA few TRBV5-3 TGTGCCAGAAGCACACTGACAGGCCACTCCTACGAGCAGTACTTC CARSTLTGHSYEQYF
15 TRBJ2-3 TRBD2 NA TRBV5-6 TGTGCCAGCAGCTCTAGCGGGGGGGCCGGTGATACGCAGTATTTT CASSSSGGAGDTQYF
18 TRBJ2-1 TRBD2 NA TRBV19 TGTGCCAGTAGTATAGCGGGACTAGCGGGAGCGGGGGGTAATGAGCAGTTCTTC CASSIAGLAGAGGNEQFF
12 TRBJ2-7 NA NA TRBV5-4 TGTGCCAGCAGCTTGTATCTTAGGGAGCAGTACTTC CASSLYLREQYF
16 TRBJ2-2 TRBD2 NA TRBV2 TGTGCCAGCAGGGCTGGGACTAGCGGGTCGCACGGGGAGCTGTTTTTT CASRAGTSGSHGELFF
17 TRBJ2-2 NA NA TRBV7-9 TGTGCCAGCAGCCCAAAAGACGGCAGGGCGAACACCGGGGAGCTGTTTTTT CASSPKDGRANTGELFF
16 TRBJ2-5 TRBD1 once TRBV6-5 TGTGCCAGCAGTTACCGGACAGGGTGGCGCCAAGAGACCCAGTACTTC CASSYRTGWRQETQYF
16 TRBJ1-4 NA NA TRBV4-3 TGCGCCAGCAGCCACGAGGGACCCCAAAAGGGGAAAAAACTGTTTTTT CASSHEGPQKGKKLFF
15 TRBJ1-2 NA NA TRBV5-1 TGCGCCAGCAGCGGCTCGGACTCCATGGCCAATGGCTACACCTTC CASSGSDSMANGYTF
15 TRBJ1-6 TRBD1 NA TRBV5-1 TGCGCCAGCAGCTGGTCTGGGGGACAGAATTCACCCCTCCACTTT CASSWSGGQNSPLHF
16 TRBJ2-2 NA few TRBV21-1 TGTGCCAGCAGCAAAGCGGCGGAGATCCACACCGGGGAGCTGTTTTTT CASSKAAEIHTGELFF
15 TRBJ2-7 TRBD2 NA TRBV7-2 TGTGCCAGCAGCACATTTAGCGGGGCGGCAGGTGAGCAGTACTTC CASSTFSGAAGEQYF
15 TRBJ2-4 NA NA TRBV29-1 TGCAGCGTCCTCGGGCAGGGGGGTTATGAAAACATTCAGTACTTC CSVLGQGGYENIQYF
14 TRBJ1-5 NA NA TRBV7-9 TGTGCCAGCAGCGCCGACATTAGCAATCAGCCCCAGCATTTT CASSADISNQPQHF
14 TRBJ1-1 TRBD1 NA TRBV18 TGTGCCAGCTCACCACAGGGGGCGCAGACTGAAGCTTTCTTT CASSPQGAQTEAFF
15 TRBJ2-1 NA NA TRBV29-1 TGCAGCGTTGAAGCTGGGGTAGCGGCCTACAATGAGCAGTTCTTC CSVEAGVAAYNEQFF
15 TRBJ2-2 TRBD1 NA TRBV2 TGTGCCAGCAGGAGGGGGACAGGAGACACCGGGGAGCTGTTTTTT CASRRGTGDTGELFF
13 TRBJ1-5 NA NA TRBV6-5 TGTGCCAGCAGCAGGGTTGCCAATCAGCCCCAGCATTTT CASSRVANQPQHF
15 TRBJ2-5 TRBD2 few TRBV7-2 TGTGCCAGCAGCTTAATGGCTAGCGGGGTAGAGACCCAGTACTTC CASSLMASGVETQYF
15 TRBJ1-2 TRBD1 NA TRBV5-3 TGTGCCAGAAGCCCCCTGGCCGGGACAGGTTGTGGCTACACCTTC CARSPLAGTGCGYTF
16 TRBJ2-1 NA NA TRBV5-5 TGTGCCAGCAGCTTGGAAGCGAGCGCTCCCTACAATGAGCAGTTCTTC CASSLEASAPYNEQFF
14 TRBJ2-1 NA NA TRBV9 TGTGCCAGCAGCGCGGGGTCCTCCTACAATGAGCAGTTCTTC CASSAGSSYNEQFF
14 TRBJ1-1 NA once TRBV11-3 TGTGCCAGCAGCTTATACGAGGGAAGCACTGAAGCTTTCTTT CASSLYEGSTEAFF
16 TRBJ1-1 TRBD1 NA TRBV5-4 TGTGCCAGCAGCCCCCCGGACAGGAGAACGAACACTGAAGCTTTCTTT CASSPPDRRTNTEAFF
15 TRBJ1-1 NA once TRBV2 TGTGCCAGCAGAGTCTCTGCGGGGGGGGGCACTGAAGCTTTCTTT CASRVSAGGGTEAFF
12 TRBJ1-1 NA NA TRBV19 TGTGCCAGTAGTATGAGGAACACTGAAGCTTTCTTT CASSMRNTEAFF
14 TRBJ2-7 NA NA TRBV9 TGTGCCAGCAGCGTAGGCGGAGGAACCTACGAGCAGTACTTC CASSVGGGTYEQYF
15 TRBJ1-2 TRBD1 NA TRBV4-2 TGTGCCAGCAGCCAAGACCCCAGGGGGATTGGTGGCTACACCTTC CASSQDPRGIGGYTF
14 TRBJ1-1 TRBD1 NA TRBV18 TGTGCCAGCTCACGTGACAGGGGGCACACTGAAGCTTTCTTT CASSRDRGHTEAFF
13 TRBJ1-1 NA few TRBV11-3 TGTGCCAGCAGCTTTACAGGGTACACTGAAGCTTTCTTT CASSFTGYTEAFF
14 TRBJ1-3 NA few TRBV9 TGTGCCAGCAGCGTTGGGGGAACTGGAAACACCATATATTTT CASSVGGTGNTIYF
14 TRBJ2-2 NA NA TRBV9 TGTGCCAGCAGCGTAAGCCGGGGCGACGGGGAGCTGTTTTTT CASSVSRGDGELFF
11 TRBJ2-5 NA NA TRBV5-6 TGTGCCAGCAGAAATTCGGAGACCCAGTACTTC CASRNSETQYF
13 TRBJ1-1 NA once TRBV30 TGTGCCTGGAGTGTACATCAGGACACTGAAGCTTTCTTT CAWSVHQDTEAFF
16 TRBJ1-4 TRBD1 NA TRBV28 TGTGCCAGCAGTTCACCGACAGGGAGCCCTAATGAAAAACTGTTTTTT CASSSPTGSPNEKLFF
16 TRBJ2-1 TRBD2 once TRBV15 TGTGCCACCAGCAGAGAGTTGGGACTAGCGGGGAATGAGCAGTTCTTC CATSRELGLAGNEQFF
15 TRBJ2-6 NA NA TRBV6-5 TGTGCCAGCAGCCGAGGAGGCTCTGGGGCCAACGTCCTGACTTTC CASSRGGSGANVLTF
16 TRBJ2-1 TRBD2 NA TRBV11-1 TGTGCCAGCAGCTTATACACTAGCGGGGGTTACAATGAGCAGTTCTTC CASSLYTSGGYNEQFF
16 TRBJ1-2 NA NA TRBV19 TGTGCCAGTAGCACGGGGGGCAGCCTGGGGAGTTATGGCTACACCTTC CASSTGGSLGSYGYTF
13 TRBJ1-1 TRBD1 NA TRBV19 TGTGCCAGCAGGGACAGGGGGCGCGTTGAAGCTTTCTTT CASRDRGRVEAFF
15 TRBJ2-7 TRBD1 few TRBV29-1 TGCAGCGCCGGGACAGGCCTTAGAACAGGCTACGAGCAGTACTTC CSAGTGLRTGYEQYF
14 TRBJ1-2 NA NA TRBV4-3 TGCGCCAGCAGCCAAGAGCGGGGTCCGTGGGGCTACACCTTC CASSQERGPWGYTF
14 TRBJ2-1 TRBD2 NA TRBV6-5 TGTGCCAGCAGCGAGCGGGGGGGCCGGAGTGAGCAGTTCTTC CASSERGGRSEQFF
13 TRBJ1-2 NA NA TRBV25-1 TGTGCCAGCAGTGAGGGCAGTTTCTATGGCTACACCTTC CASSEGSFYGYTF
13 TRBJ2-1 NA NA TRBV29-1 TGCAGCCTAATTCACAGGGTAAATAATGAGCAGTTCTTC CSLIHRVNNEQFF
16 TRBJ1-6 NA NA TRBV9 TGTGCCAGCAGCGTAGTGCCAGGGCCCTATAATTCACCCCTCCACTTT CASSVVPGPYNSPLHF
16 TRBJ2-7 TRBD2 NA TRBV6-5 TGTGCCAGCAGTTACTCGGGCAGCGGGGGATCAGACGAGCAGTACTTC CASSYSGSGGSDEQYF
15 TRBJ2-3 TRBD2 NA TRBV9 TGTGCCAGCAGCGTAGCGAGCGGGGGCACAGATACGCAGTATTTT CASSVASGGTDTQYF
14 TRBJ1-5 NA NA TRBV7-2 TGTGCCAGCAGCTTAATCGGGGGGCGGGAACCCCAGCATTTT CASSLIGGREPQHF
12 TRBJ2-7 NA few TRBV6-6 TGTGCCAGCATGGCGGAGCCCTACGAGCAGTACTTC CASMAEPYEQYF
16 TRBJ1-1 NA NA TRBV21-1 TGTGCCAGCAGCAAAGTCACGATGGGGGGGCCAGGTGAAGCTTTCTTT CASSKVTMGGPGEAFF
15 TRBJ2-4 NA NA TRBV7-2 TGTGCCAGCAGCTTATCGGGGGTAGCCAAAAACATTCAGTACTTC CASSLSGVAKNIQYF
12 TRBJ2-7 NA NA TRBV28 TGTGCCAGCAGTTTGCGACTCTACGAGCAGTACTTC CASSLRLYEQYF
14 TRBJ1-1 NA NA TRBV7-9 TGTGCCAGCAGCCTCCAGGGAGGGAACACTGAAGCTTTCTTT CASSLQGGNTEAFF
14 TRBJ1-1 NA NA TRBV5-1 TGCGCCAGCAGCCCGCCTCGGGGGAACACTGAAGCTTTCTTT CASSPPRGNTEAFF
13 TRBJ2-5 NA NA TRBV4-1 TGCGCCAGCAGCACGGTAGCTGTCGAGACCCAGTACTTC CASSTVAVETQYF